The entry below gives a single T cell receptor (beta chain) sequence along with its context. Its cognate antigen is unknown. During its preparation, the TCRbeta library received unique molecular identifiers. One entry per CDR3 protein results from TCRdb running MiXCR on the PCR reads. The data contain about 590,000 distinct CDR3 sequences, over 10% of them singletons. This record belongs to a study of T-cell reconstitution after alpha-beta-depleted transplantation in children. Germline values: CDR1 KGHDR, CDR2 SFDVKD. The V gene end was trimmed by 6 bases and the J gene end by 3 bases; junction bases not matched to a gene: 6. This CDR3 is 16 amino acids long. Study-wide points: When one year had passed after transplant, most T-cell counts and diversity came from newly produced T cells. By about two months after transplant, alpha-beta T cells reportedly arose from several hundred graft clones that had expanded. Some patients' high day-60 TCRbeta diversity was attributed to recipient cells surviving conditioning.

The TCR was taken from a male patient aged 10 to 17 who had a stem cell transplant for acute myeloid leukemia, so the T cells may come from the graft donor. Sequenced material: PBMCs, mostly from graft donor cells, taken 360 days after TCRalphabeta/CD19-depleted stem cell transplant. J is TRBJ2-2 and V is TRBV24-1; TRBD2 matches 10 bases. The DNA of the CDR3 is TGTGCCACCAGTAGCACTAGCGGGACCTACACCGGGGAGCTGTTTTTT. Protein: CATSSTSGTYTGELFF.